The 30 T cell receptor beta chains below all came from one sample that was sequenced in a study of blood T cell repertoires in COVID-19. Sequenced by immunoSEQ multiplex PCR; TCRdb stores in-frame clones only, minus some. The sample lists over 150,000 clones, 70% to 90% occurring once. The sample comprised peripheral blood. Receptors originate from a man aged 40-49 years with acute or convalescent COVID-19.

The chain links TRBV6-5 to TRBJ1-5; D is uncertain. CDR3 length equals 12 residues. CDR1 and CDR2 from the germline V gene are MNHEY and SVGAGI. The V gene lost 6 bases and the J gene lost 8 bases, with 11 bases spanning the gap. CDR3 nucleotides: TGTGCCAGCAGCCAATTCGCAGAGCCCCAGCATTTT. Its translation: CASSQFAEPQHF.

The rearrangement uses TRBV5-4 and TRBJ2-1, with 12 bases identical to TRBD2. Germline CDR1 is SGHNT and CDR2 is YYREEE (reference sequence). The CDR3 is made up of 17 amino acids. With 4 bases clipped from V and 4 bases from J, the junction kept 9 bases outside the gene matches. The CDR3 coding sequence is TGTGCCAGCAGCCCTTTTTTACTAGCGGGGGGATACAATGAGCAGTTCTTC. This sequence encodes CASSPFLLAGGYNEQFF.

This clone was recorded once. The chain uses TRBV7-9 and TRBJ2-3, with TRBD2 matching over 11 bases. The CDR3 totals 17 residues. Germline CDR1 SEHNR, CDR2 FQNEAQ (reference sequence). V lost 5 bases, J lost 6 bases, and 13 bases stayed unmatched. The CDR3 protein is CASSTPSGGPLVDTQYF. In DNA form, the CDR3 reads TGTGCCAGCAGCACTCCTAGCGGGGGGCCCTTAGTGGATACGCAGTATTTT. Variable domain in full (rest from reference TRBV7-9 and TRBJ2-3): DTGVSQNPRHKITKRGQNVTFRCDPISEHNRLYWYRQTLGQGPEFLTYFQNEAQLEKSRLLSDRFSAERPKGSFSTLEIQRTEQGDSAMYLCASSTPSGGPLVDTQYFGPGTRLTVL.

The genes are TRBV7-3 and TRBJ2-5, with D possibly being TRBD2 (7 bases). The CDR3 extends over 14 amino acids. V was shortened by 2 bases and J by 4 bases, with 11 bases between the two germline ends. CDR1 and CDR2 (germline): SGHTA, FQGTGA. The chain's CDR3 is CASSLGGAGETQYF. CDR3 nucleotide sequence: TGTGCCAGCAGCTTAGGGGGGGCAGGAGAGACCCAGTACTTC.

The V gene is TRBV4-3, the J gene TRBJ1-1, with 7 positions matching TRBD1. V lost 4 bases and J lost 5; bases outside the gene matches: 7. CDR1 is LGHNA, CDR2 YSLEER, per germline. The CDR3 length is 14 residues. CDR3 in amino acids: CASSPEGARTEAFF. The DNA for the CDR3 is TGCGCCAGCAGCCCAGAGGGGGCTAGGACTGAAGCTTTCTTT.

The chain has TRBV7-3 and TRBJ2-1, with 12 bases that match TRBD1. CDR3 size: 15 residues. CDR1 and CDR2 (germline): SGHTA, FQGTGA. V dropped 5 bases and J dropped 6; count of bases not matched to a gene: 5. The CDR3 nucleotides are TGTGCCAGCAGCCCCGGGACAGGGGGCTTCAATGAGCAGTTCTTC. Its protein is CASSPGTGGFNEQFF.

In its sample, this clone was seen a few times. The chain employs TRBV15 and TRBJ2-7; 11 nucleotides match TRBD2. The CDR3 loop spans 15 amino acids. Germline trimming cut 7 bases from V and 3 bases from J; bases unmatched to any gene: 8. Per the germline V gene, CDR1 is LNHNV and CDR2 is YYDKDF (reference sequence). The CDR3 DNA reads TGTGCCACCACCCCGGGGACTAGCGGAAACTACGAGCAGTACTTC. Protein sequence: CATTPGTSGNYEQYF.

The chain uses TRBV6-1 and TRBJ1-5; D gene ambiguous. CDR1 and CDR2 (germline): MNHNS, SASEGT. Trimming left V 3 bases short and J 7 bases short, with 13 bases between. This CDR3 contains 14 residues. CDR3 in amino acids: CASSDGWRRQPQHF. The CDR3 DNA reads as TGTGCCAGCAGTGACGGATGGAGGAGACAGCCCCAGCATTTT.

The rearrangement uses TRBV11-1 and TRBJ2-3, with TRBD2 as a possible D gene (6 bases). The CDR3 is 14 residues long. The V and J ends lost 5 bases and 6 bases respectively, with 15 bases between them. In germline, CDR1 is SGHAT, CDR2 FQDESV (reference sequence). CDR3 loop: CASSPPGARDTQYF. CDR3 bases: TGTGCCAGCAGCCCTCCGGGAGCCCGGGATACGCAGTATTTT.

This chain links TRBV7-9 with TRBJ1-2, with a possible D match to TRBD1 (5 bases). V was trimmed by 4 bases and J by 0 bases, leaving 15 bases between them. The CDR3 runs to 16 residues. The germline V gene encodes CDR1 SEHNR and CDR2 FQNEAQ (reference sequence). The CDR3 reads CASSSHGGVSNYGYTF. CDR3 sequence (DNA): TGTGCCAGCAGCTCCCATGGAGGGGTATCTAACTATGGCTACACCTTC.

The V gene is TRBV29-1, the J gene TRBJ2-7; tentative D call: TRBD1 (6 bases). This CDR3 spans 14 amino acids. CDR1 is SQVTM, CDR2 ANQGSEA, per germline. Trimming took off 7 bases at V and 3 bases at J, with 19 bases between the two ends. The CDR3 DNA follows: TGCAGCGATCATGCCCGGGACATCCACTACGAGCAGTACTTC. This encodes CSDHARDIHYEQYF.

In its sample, this clone was seen once. This chain joins TRBV5-1 and TRBJ1-4; 9 bases fit TRBD1. The ends lost 4 bases at V and 4 bases at J; junction bases unmatched: 2. From germline, CDR1 is SGHRS and CDR2 YFSETQ. The CDR3 length is 14 residues. The CDR3 spells CASSQTGGNEKLFF. CDR3 DNA sequence: TGCGCCAGCAGCCAGACAGGGGGTAATGAAAAACTGTTTTTT.

The chain joins TRBV30 to TRBJ1-1; maybe TRBD1 (5 bases). Germline V gives CDR1 GTSNPN, CDR2 SVGIG (reference sequence). The CDR3 totals 13 residues. Trimming took off 5 bases at V and 6 bases at J, with 16 bases between the two ends. The CDR3 spells CAWGRGLGAEAFF. Written as DNA, the CDR3 is TGTGCCTGGGGGCGGGGCTTAGGGGCTGAAGCTTTCTTT.

This chain joins TRBV18 and TRBJ1-1; the D gene is possibly TRBD1 (5 bases). CDR3 length: 13 amino acids. Germline CDR1 KGHSH, CDR2 LQKENI. Between the trimmed V and J ends, which lost 3 bases and 4 bases, there was a span of 9 bases. The CDR3 nucleotides read TGTGCCAGCTCACCGTCCAGGGTCACTGAAGCTTTCTTT. It translates to CASSPSRVTEAFF.

The chain employs TRBV9 and TRBJ1-1; tentatively, D is TRBD1 (5 bases). The V and J ends lost 9 bases and 1 base respectively, with 13 bases between them. The germline CDR1 and CDR2 sequences are SGDLS and YYNGEE. The CDR3 has 13 residues. CDR3 protein: CATNRIENTEAFF. In DNA form, the CDR3 reads TGTGCCACCAACAGGATAGAGAACACTGAAGCTTTCTTT.

The rearrangement links TRBV3-1 (or the pseudogene TRBV3-2) to TRBJ2-5, with D unclear. Trimming removed 1 base from V and 2 bases from J, with 14 bases in between. In germline, CDR1 is LGHDT, CDR2 YNNKEL (reference sequence). The CDR3 is 16 amino acids. The CDR3 loop is CASSQGPAPGQETQYF. The CDR3 nucleotides are TGTGCCAGCAGCCAAGGGCCCGCACCGGGTCAAGAGACCCAGTACTTC.

CDR3 protein: CASSPGTSGGETQYF. CDR3 sequence (DNA): TGCGCCAGCAGCCCTGGGACTAGCGGGGGTGAGACCCAGTACTTC. The rearrangement uses TRBV5-1 and TRBJ2-5, with 14 bases aligning to TRBD2. The germline CDR1 and CDR2 sequences are SGHRS and YFSETQ. J was trimmed by 5 bases and V by 4 bases; bases with no gene match: 4. The CDR3 contains 15 residues. The variable domain in full, with the rest retrieved from reference TRBV5-1 and TRBJ2-5, is KAGVTQTPRYLIKTRGQQVTLSCSPISGHRSVSWYQQTPGQGLQFLFEYFSETQRNKGNFPGRFSGRQFSNSRSEMNVSTLELGDSALYLCASSPGTSGGETQYFGPGTRLLVL.

The V call is TRBV10-2, the J call TRBJ1-1; TRBD1 is a possible D gene (5 bases). This CDR3 is 14 amino acids long. Looked up from germline, CDR1 is WSHSY and CDR2 is SAAADI. The ends were cut back, 6 bases at V and 4 bases at J, with 15 bases in the middle. The DNA of the CDR3 is TGCGCCAGCAGCTCCCCTAGGGGAGGCACTGAAGCTTTCTTT. This codes for CASSSPRGGTEAFF.

The chain carries TRBV7-8 and TRBJ2-1; no definite D call. Deletions cut 2 bases from V and 5 bases from J, with 16 bases between. CDR1 and CDR2 (germline): SGHVS, FQNEAQ. The CDR3 extends over 16 amino acids. CDR3 sequence (DNA): TGTGCCAGCAGCTTATATCCGCCAAATACAGACAATGAGCAGTTCTTC. This sequence encodes CASSLYPPNTDNEQFF.

The chain joins TRBV12-3 or TRBV12-4 to TRBJ2-3; the match to TRBD1 covers 10 bases. This CDR3 contains 12 residues. V was pared by 8 bases and J by 10 bases, with 6 bases of the junction left unmatched. The CDR3 here is CASVLGTGAQYF. CDR3 DNA sequence: TGTGCCAGCGTCCTGGGGACAGGGGCGCAGTATTTT.

The V and J genes are TRBV18 and TRBJ2-2, with a tentative D call TRBD2 (6 bases). Trimming removed 1 base from V and 5 bases from J, with 8 bases in between. Germline values: CDR1 KGHSH, CDR2 LQKENI. The CDR3 totals 14 residues. CDR3 sequence reads: CASSPRGETGELFF. In DNA form, the CDR3 reads TGTGCCAGCTCACCACGCGGGGAAACCGGGGAGCTGTTTTTT.

The CDR3 loop reads CASRGQGNEKLFF. CDR3 nucleotide sequence: TGTGCCAGCCGTGGACAGGGCAATGAAAAACTGTTTTTT. V gene TRBV2 combines with J gene TRBJ1-4, with 8 bases aligning to TRBD1. Trimming removed 8 bases from V and 5 bases from J; junction bases left unmatched: 4. The CDR3 totals 13 residues. Germline V gene data show CDR1 as SNHLY and CDR2 as FYNNEI.

V gene TRBV4-3 combines with J gene TRBJ1-5, with a possible D match to TRBD1 (5 bases). Trimming stripped 0 bases from V and 7 bases from J, with 7 bases between. Germline V lookup: CDR1 LGHNA, CDR2 YSLEER. The CDR3 consists of 13 residues. The CDR3 reads CASSQEPGQPQHF. CDR3 coding DNA: TGCGCCAGCAGCCAAGAACCAGGGCAGCCCCAGCATTTT.

This rearrangement joins TRBV7-2 to TRBJ2-3, with a tentative D call TRBD2 (5 bases). V gave up 6 bases and J gave up 6 bases, with 13 bases separating them. This CDR3 is 13 amino acids long. Germline-derived CDR1 and CDR2 are SGHTA and FQGNSA. The CDR3 is CASRPGERDTQYF. In DNA, the CDR3 is TGTGCCAGCAGACCCGGGGAAAGGGATACGCAGTATTTT.

This rearrangement joins TRBV6-5 to TRBJ2-7; TRBD1 might be the D (6 bases). Looked up from germline, CDR1 is MNHEY and CDR2 is SVGAGI. The CDR3 covers 15 residues. Trimming left V 2 bases short and J 3 bases short, with 14 bases between. In nucleotides, the CDR3 is TGTGCCAGCAGTTACGAAGGACAGTCTCTCTACGAGCAGTACTTC. Translated, it gives CASSYEGQSLYEQYF.

The chain recombines TRBV29-1 with TRBJ1-1; 9 bases map to TRBD1. The CDR3 is 14 residues long. V dropped 6 bases and J dropped 5; count of bases not matched to a gene: 10. Germline loops: CDR1 SQVTM, CDR2 ANQGSEA. CDR3 region: CSVRSGTGRTEAFF. Here the CDR3 DNA reads TGCAGCGTACGCTCCGGGACAGGGAGGACTGAAGCTTTCTTT.

Only a few counts were recorded for this clone. This chain connects TRBV15 to TRBJ2-1, with 10 bases identical to TRBD1. V gave up 0 bases and J gave up 6 bases; unmatched junction bases: 11. The germline CDR1 and CDR2 sequences are LNHNV and YYDKDF (reference sequence). This CDR3 is built from 18 residues. The chain's CDR3 is CATSRDRGDRGGVNEQFF. The CDR3 bases are TGTGCCACCAGCAGAGATCGTGGGGACAGGGGAGGAGTCAATGAGCAGTTCTTC.

This clone has more than one count but fewer than ten. The chain has TRBV4-1 and TRBJ1-3; D gene ambiguous. The CDR3 extends over 17 amino acids. Germline CDR1 is MGHRA and CDR2 is YSYEKL. Trimming took 5 bases from V and 4 from J, leaving 21 bases between them. CDR3 residues: CASSVQNLVGIGNTIYF. CDR3 sequence (DNA): TGCGCCAGCAGCGTCCAAAACCTCGTCGGGATCGGAAACACCATATATTTT.

The chain recombines TRBV7-3 with TRBJ2-1, with a possible D match to TRBD1 (5 bases). CDR1 and CDR2 from the germline V gene are SGHTA and FQGTGA. CDR3 length equals 15 residues. The V end was cut by 5 bases, the J end by 2 bases, with 13 bases between. This CDR3 reads CASSRLQGPYNEQFF. In nucleotides, the CDR3 is TGTGCCAGCAGCCGCCTCCAGGGTCCCTACAATGAGCAGTTCTTC.

V usage is TRBV5-1 and J usage is TRBJ2-3; D gene uncertain. This CDR3 has 13 amino acids. Germline lookup yields CDR1 SGHRS and CDR2 YFSETQ. Trimming stripped 2 bases from V and 2 bases from J, with 6 bases between. The CDR3 protein is CASSFVLTDTQYF. DNA for the CDR3: TGCGCCAGCAGCTTCGTACTCACAGATACGCAGTATTTT.